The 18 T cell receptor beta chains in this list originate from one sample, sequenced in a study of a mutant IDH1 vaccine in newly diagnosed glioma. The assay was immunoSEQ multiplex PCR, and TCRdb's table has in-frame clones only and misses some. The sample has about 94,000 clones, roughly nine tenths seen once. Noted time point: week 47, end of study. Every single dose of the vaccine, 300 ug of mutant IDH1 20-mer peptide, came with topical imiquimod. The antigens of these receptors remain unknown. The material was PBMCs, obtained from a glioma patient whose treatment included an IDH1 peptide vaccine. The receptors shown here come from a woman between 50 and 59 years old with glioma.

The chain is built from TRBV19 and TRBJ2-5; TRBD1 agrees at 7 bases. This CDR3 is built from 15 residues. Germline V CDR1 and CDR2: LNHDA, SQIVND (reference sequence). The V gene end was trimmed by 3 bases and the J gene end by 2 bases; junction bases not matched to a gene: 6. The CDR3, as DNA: TGTGCCAGTAGTATGCAGGGGGTTCTTCAAGAGACCCAGTACTTC. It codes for CASSMQGVLQETQYF.

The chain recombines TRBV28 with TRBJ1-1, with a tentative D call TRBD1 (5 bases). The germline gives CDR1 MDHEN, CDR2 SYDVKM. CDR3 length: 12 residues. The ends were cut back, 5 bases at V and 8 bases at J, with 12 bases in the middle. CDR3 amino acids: CASSIGTLEAFF. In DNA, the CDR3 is TGTGCCAGCAGTATAGGGACGCTGGAAGCTTTCTTT.

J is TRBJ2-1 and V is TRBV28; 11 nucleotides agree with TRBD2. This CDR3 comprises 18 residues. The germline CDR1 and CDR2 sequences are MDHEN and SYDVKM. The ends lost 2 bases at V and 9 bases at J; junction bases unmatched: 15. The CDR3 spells CASSLRAVRGSGRAEQFF. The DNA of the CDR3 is TGTGCCAGCAGTTTAAGGGCAGTAAGGGGTAGCGGGAGGGCTGAGCAGTTCTTC.

In nucleotides, the CDR3 is TGCGCCAGCAGCCAAGATATTGAGGCGGGGGCCAAAGAGACCCAGTACTTC. Protein product: CASSQDIEAGAKETQYF. The rearrangement uses TRBV4-1 and TRBJ2-5, with TRBD2 as a possible D gene (7 bases). Per germline, CDR1 MGHRA and CDR2 YSYEKL. Trimming left V 0 bases short and J 3 bases short, with 17 bases between. The CDR3 is made up of 17 amino acids.

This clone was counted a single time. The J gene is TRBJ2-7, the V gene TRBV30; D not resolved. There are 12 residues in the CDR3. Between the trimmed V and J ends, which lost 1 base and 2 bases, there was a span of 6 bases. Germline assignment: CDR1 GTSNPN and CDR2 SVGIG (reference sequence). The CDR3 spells CAWSGVAYEQYF. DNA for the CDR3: TGTGCCTGGAGTGGAGTGGCCTACGAGCAGTACTTC.

As DNA, the CDR3 is TGTGCCAGCAGCCCGGGGACAGGGGACGGGGCGCAGTATTTT. Amino acid sequence: CASSPGTGDGAQYF. This chain joins TRBV11-3 and TRBJ2-3, with 10 positions matching TRBD1. V shed 5 bases, J shed 10 bases, and the junction held 9 bases outside the gene matches. Germline-derived CDR1 and CDR2 are SGHNT and YENEEA. This CDR3 region has 14 residues.

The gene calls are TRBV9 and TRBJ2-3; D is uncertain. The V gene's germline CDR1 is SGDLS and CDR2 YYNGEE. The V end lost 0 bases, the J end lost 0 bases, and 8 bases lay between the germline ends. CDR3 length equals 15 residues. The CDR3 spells CASSVVGSSTDTQYF. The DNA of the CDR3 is TGTGCCAGCAGCGTAGTGGGATCTAGCACAGATACGCAGTATTTT.

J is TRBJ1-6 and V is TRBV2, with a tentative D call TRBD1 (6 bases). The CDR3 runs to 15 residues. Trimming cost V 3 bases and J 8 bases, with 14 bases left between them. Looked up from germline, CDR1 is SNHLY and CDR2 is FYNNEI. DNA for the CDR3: TGTGCCAGCAGTGATATAAACAGGGCAGATTCACCCCTCCACTTT. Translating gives CASSDINRADSPLHF.

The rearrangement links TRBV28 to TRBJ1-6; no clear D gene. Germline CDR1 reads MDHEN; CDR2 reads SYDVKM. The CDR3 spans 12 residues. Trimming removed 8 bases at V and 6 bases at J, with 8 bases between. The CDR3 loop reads CASFTVNSPLHF. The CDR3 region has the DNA TGTGCCAGCTTTACAGTTAATTCACCCCTCCACTTT.

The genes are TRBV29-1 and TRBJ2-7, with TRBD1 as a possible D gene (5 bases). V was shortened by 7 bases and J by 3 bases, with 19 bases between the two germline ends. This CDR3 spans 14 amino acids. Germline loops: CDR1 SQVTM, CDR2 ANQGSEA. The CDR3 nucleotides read TGCAGCGCATACACCTTGGGGCAGAACTACGAGCAGTACTTC. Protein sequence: CSAYTLGQNYEQYF.

CDR3 loop: CASSLTGTGISEKLFF. CDR3 nucleotides: TGTGCCAGCAGCTTGACCGGGACAGGGATTAGTGAAAAACTGTTTTTT. The rearrangement joins TRBV5-6 to TRBJ1-4, with 9 nucleotides matching TRBD1. The CDR3 length is 16 residues. V lost 1 base and J lost 7; bases outside the gene matches: 8. The germline gives CDR1 SGHDT, CDR2 YYEEEE.

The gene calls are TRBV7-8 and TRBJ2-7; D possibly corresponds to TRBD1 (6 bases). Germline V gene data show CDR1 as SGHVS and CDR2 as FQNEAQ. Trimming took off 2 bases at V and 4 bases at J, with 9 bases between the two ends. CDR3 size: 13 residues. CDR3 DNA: TGTGCCAGCAGCTTAACCGGACAGTACGAGCAGTACTTC. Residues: CASSLTGQYEQYF.

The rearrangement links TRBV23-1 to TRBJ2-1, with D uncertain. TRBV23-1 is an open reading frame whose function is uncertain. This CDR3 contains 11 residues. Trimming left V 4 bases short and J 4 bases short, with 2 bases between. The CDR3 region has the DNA TGCGCCAGCAGTCCGTACAATGAGCAGTTCTTC. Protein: CASSPYNEQFF.

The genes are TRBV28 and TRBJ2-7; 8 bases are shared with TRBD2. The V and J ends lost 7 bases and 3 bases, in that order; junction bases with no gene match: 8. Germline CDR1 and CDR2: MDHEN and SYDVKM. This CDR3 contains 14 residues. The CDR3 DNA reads TGTGCCAGCACCGTAGCGGGAACTATCTACGAGCAGTACTTC. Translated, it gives CASTVAGTIYEQYF. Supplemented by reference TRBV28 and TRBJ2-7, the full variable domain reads DVKVTQSSRYLVKRTGEKVFLECVQDMDHENMFWYRQDPGLGLRLIYFSYDVKMKEKGDIPEGYSVSREKKERFSLILESASTNQTSMYLCASTVAGTIYEQYFGPGTRLTVT.

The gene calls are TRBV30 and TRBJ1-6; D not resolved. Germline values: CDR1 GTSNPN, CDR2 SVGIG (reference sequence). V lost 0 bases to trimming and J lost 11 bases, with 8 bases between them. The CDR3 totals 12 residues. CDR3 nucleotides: TGTGCCTGGAGTGTACAAAGGGCACCCCTCCACTTT. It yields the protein CAWSVQRAPLHF.

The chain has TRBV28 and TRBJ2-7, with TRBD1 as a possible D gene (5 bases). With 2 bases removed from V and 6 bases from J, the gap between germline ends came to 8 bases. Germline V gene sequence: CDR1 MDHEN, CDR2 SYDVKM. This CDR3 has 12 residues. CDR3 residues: CASSLTTAEQYF. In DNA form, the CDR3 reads TGTGCCAGCAGTTTAACGACAGCCGAGCAGTACTTC.

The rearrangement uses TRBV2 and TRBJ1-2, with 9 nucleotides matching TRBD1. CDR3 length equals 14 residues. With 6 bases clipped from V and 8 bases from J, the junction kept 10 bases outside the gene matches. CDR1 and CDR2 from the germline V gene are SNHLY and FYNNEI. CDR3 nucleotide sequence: TGTGCCAGCAGAGCCGGGACAGGGACAGGAGGCTACACCTTC. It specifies CASRAGTGTGGYTF.

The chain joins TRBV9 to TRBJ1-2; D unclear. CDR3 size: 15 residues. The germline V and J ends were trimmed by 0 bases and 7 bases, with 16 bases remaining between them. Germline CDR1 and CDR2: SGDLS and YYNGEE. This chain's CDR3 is CASSVAAKGPSGYTF. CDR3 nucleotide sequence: TGTGCCAGCAGCGTAGCTGCGAAGGGTCCCAGTGGCTACACCTTC.